These 25 T cell receptor beta chains came from one sample sequenced in a study of cytomegalovirus exposure and HLA in healthy donors. The PCR used 60 Vbeta and 13 Jbeta primers. Using immunoSEQ multiplex PCR, the repertoire was profiled, and TCRdb retains in-frame clones only, with some absent. Altogether some 93,000 clones are present, approximately 69% being singletons, with the ten largest covering 5.5% to 6.5%. Sample: PBMCs. Receptors originate from a boy younger than 18 in good health and CMV-seropositive.

The J gene is TRBJ1-4, the V gene TRBV30; TRBD1 agrees at 10 bases. The J segment lost 5 bases and the V segment lost 3 bases, leaving 3 bases of the junction unmatched. Germline V gene data show CDR1 as GTSNPN and CDR2 as SVGIG (reference sequence). The CDR3 runs to 14 residues. The CDR3 sequence: CAWRTGGQNEKLFF. In DNA, the CDR3 is TGTGCCTGGAGGACAGGGGGCCAAAATGAAAAACTGTTTTTT.

A few counts support this clone. The gene calls are TRBV5-4 and TRBJ2-7; 7 nucleotides line up with TRBD1. With V trimmed by 4 bases and J by 6 bases, 10 bases remained unmatched. Germline loops: CDR1 SGHNT, CDR2 YYREEE (reference sequence). CDR3 length equals 14 residues. The chain's CDR3 is CASSPRQGIGEQYF. The CDR3 coding sequence is TGTGCCAGCAGCCCCAGACAGGGTATCGGCGAGCAGTACTTC.

The chain links TRBV9 to TRBJ2-2; no clear D gene. This CDR3 is built from 16 residues. Trimming took 3 bases from V and 0 from J, leaving 12 bases between them. The germline V gene has CDR1 SGDLS and CDR2 YYNGEE. Written as DNA, the CDR3 is TGTGCCAGCAGCGCACCCTCAGAGGCGAACACCGGGGAGCTGTTTTTT. Residues: CASSAPSEANTGELFF. The full variable domain, completed using reference TRBV9 and TRBJ2-2, is DSGVTQTPKHLITATGQRVTLRCSPRSGDLSVYWYQQSLDQGLQFLIQYYNGEERAKGNILERFSAQQFPDLHSELNLSSLELGDSALYFCASSAPSEANTGELFFGEGSRLTVL.

The V call is TRBV23-1, the J call TRBJ1-5; maybe TRBD1 (5 bases). TRBV23-1 qualifies as an ORF whose function is uncertain. V was cut by 5 bases and J by 6 bases, with 17 bases left in between. This CDR3 has 15 residues. The chain's CDR3 is CASSNVCRAIQPQHF. The DNA of the CDR3 is TGCGCCAGCAGTAATGTGTGCAGGGCGATTCAGCCCCAGCATTTT.

The V gene is TRBV30, the J gene TRBJ1-2; no firm D call. The V gene lost 3 bases and the J gene lost 6 bases, with 20 bases spanning the gap. The CDR3 extends over 15 amino acids. From germline, CDR1 is GTSNPN and CDR2 SVGIG (reference sequence). The CDR3 here is CAWRALGNPRDGYTF. The DNA of the CDR3 is TGTGCCTGGAGGGCCCTGGGCAACCCGAGGGATGGCTACACCTTC.

The genes are TRBV5-1 and TRBJ1-4, with 7 bases lining up with TRBD1. CDR1 is SGHRS, CDR2 YFSETQ, per germline. There are 13 residues in the CDR3. Unmatched junction bases numbered 3, after V lost 2 bases and J lost 8 bases. The CDR3 protein is CASSFGTEEKLFF. CDR3 sequence (DNA): TGCGCCAGCAGCTTCGGGACAGAAGAAAAACTGTTTTTT.

This clone was observed a handful of times. The genes are TRBV7-4 and TRBJ1-1; 8 nucleotides match TRBD1. The CDR3 is 14 residues long. Unmatched junction bases numbered 7, after V lost 0 bases and J lost 10 bases. Germline V gene sequence: CDR1 SGHVT, CDR2 SQSDAQ. CDR3 loop: CASSLALTGQGAFF. The CDR3 region has the DNA TGTGCCAGCAGCTTAGCGCTAACCGGACAGGGAGCTTTCTTT.

This clone was counted between two and nine times. The CDR3 sequence is CASSRGVVGDDSLRLFF. The CDR3 nucleotides are TGCGCCAGCAGCCGGGGGGTGGTTGGGGACGATAGTCTTCGTCTGTTCTTC. This chain joins TRBV4-3 and TRBJ2-1; D possibly corresponds to TRBD2 (6 bases). The length of the CDR3 is 17 residues. Deletions cut 4 bases from V and 15 bases from J, with 31 bases between. The V gene's germline CDR1 is LGHNA and CDR2 YSLEER.

V gene TRBV5-1 combines with J gene TRBJ1-3, with D possibly TRBD1 on 5 matching bases. The V gene lost 6 bases and the J gene lost 0 bases, with 16 bases spanning the gap. CDR1 and CDR2 from the germline V gene are SGHRS and YFSETQ. This CDR3 comprises 16 residues. The CDR3 sequence: CASTLEGPTSGNTIYF. The CDR3 DNA sequence: TGCGCCAGCACCCTGGAGGGGCCAACCTCTGGAAACACCATATATTTT.

The V gene is TRBV10-3, the J gene TRBJ2-7, with D maybe TRBD2 (5 bases). The V and J ends lost 6 bases and 6 bases respectively, with 9 bases between them. Germline V gene data show CDR1 as ENHRY and CDR2 as SYGVKD. CDR3 size: 11 residues. The CDR3 is CAIRNRGEQYF. CDR3 coding DNA: TGTGCCATCAGAAACCGGGGCGAGCAGTACTTC.

This clone occurred a few times. The chain uses TRBV10-3 and TRBJ2-1; D is possibly TRBD1 (6 bases). The V end was cut by 3 bases, the J end by 10 bases, with 13 bases between. This CDR3 region has 13 residues. Germline assignment: CDR1 ENHRY and CDR2 SYGVKD. Here the CDR3 reads CAISDSGQTEQFF. CDR3 sequence (DNA): TGTGCCATCAGTGATTCGGGACAAACCGAGCAGTTCTTC.

The chain couples TRBV29-1 to TRBJ2-1; 7 bases are a match to TRBD2. This CDR3 region has 13 residues. Germline loops: CDR1 SQVTM, CDR2 ANQGSEA. With V trimmed by 5 bases and J by 5 bases, 6 bases remained unmatched. CDR3 nucleotide sequence: TGCAGCGTTATTGGGACTAACCACAATGAGCAGTTCTTC. This codes for CSVIGTNHNEQFF.

The table lists this clone with a few counts. The chain combines TRBV2 with TRBJ2-2, with D maybe TRBD1 (6 bases). V lost 7 bases and J lost 4, with 19 bases in between. This CDR3 has 16 amino acids. In germline, CDR1 is SNHLY, CDR2 FYNNEI. CDR3 amino acids: CASTRPTGRPTGELFF. The CDR3 DNA is TGTGCCAGCACTCGACCGACAGGCCGACCCACCGGGGAGCTGTTTTTT. Supplemented by reference TRBV2 and TRBJ2-2, the full variable domain reads EPEVTQTPSHQVTQMGQEVILRCVPISNHLYFYWYRQILGQKVEFLVSFYNNEISEKSEIFDDQFSVERPDGSNFTLKIRSTKLEDSAMYFCASTRPTGRPTGELFFGEGSRLTVL.

This sequence joins TRBV6-5 and TRBJ1-2, with D possibly TRBD1 on 6 matching bases. The ends were cut back, 4 bases at V and 7 bases at J, with 10 bases in the middle. The CDR3 contains 12 residues. The germline V gene has CDR1 MNHEY and CDR2 SVGAGI. CDR3 in amino acids: CASSSQGSGYTF. Written as DNA, the CDR3 is TGTGCCAGCAGTTCTCAGGGGAGTGGCTACACCTTC.

The chain uses TRBV14 and TRBJ1-1; 8 bases agree with TRBD1. Trimming cost V 3 bases and J 1 base; bases outside gene matches: 7. The length of the CDR3 is 16 residues. Germline assignment: CDR1 SGHDN and CDR2 FVKESK. The CDR3 DNA reads as TGTGCCAGCAGCCATCGACCAGGACAGGGGAACACTGAAGCTTTCTTT. It is translated as CASSHRPGQGNTEAFF.

The gene calls are TRBV4-2 and TRBJ1-1, with D unclear. This CDR3 has 13 amino acids. Germline CDR1 LGHNA, CDR2 YNFKEQ. V lost 0 bases and J 3 bases, leaving 5 bases between the germline ends. CDR3 nucleotides: TGTGCCAGCAGCCAAGAGCGGTACACTGAAGCTTTCTTT. This sequence encodes CASSQERYTEAFF.

The V call is TRBV27, the J call TRBJ1-2; weak D call: TRBD1 (6 bases). V lost 6 bases, J lost 0 bases, and 20 bases lay in between. In germline, CDR1 is MNHEY, CDR2 SMNVEV (reference sequence). The CDR3 is 17 residues long. Here the CDR3 DNA reads TGTGCCAGCAGACATAGAACAGGGTTTCCCGCTAACTATGGCTACACCTTC. Protein: CASRHRTGFPANYGYTF.

This clone was detected only a few times. The V gene is TRBV9, the J gene TRBJ1-1; TRBD1 might be the D (5 bases). CDR3 length: 14 residues. Looked up from germline, CDR1 is SGDLS and CDR2 is YYNGEE. V was trimmed by 0 bases and J by 4 bases, leaving 10 bases between them. The CDR3 bases are TGTGCCAGCAGCGTAGCCACCCAGGGCACTGAAGCTTTCTTT. This gives the protein CASSVATQGTEAFF.

The chain couples TRBV7-9 to TRBJ1-1; weak D call: TRBD1 (5 bases). In germline, CDR1 is SEHNR, CDR2 FQNEAQ (reference sequence). The CDR3 consists of 12 residues. The V and J ends lost 1 base and 6 bases respectively, with 6 bases between them. The CDR3 coding sequence is TGTGCCAGCAGCTTAGACAGGCCTGAAGCTTTCTTT. Its translation is CASSLDRPEAFF.

V and J are TRBV5-1 and TRBJ2-7, with D unresolved. This CDR3 has 14 amino acids. The V gene lost 1 base and the J gene lost 5 bases, with 13 bases spanning the gap. Germline CDR1 SGHRS, CDR2 YFSETQ. The CDR3 DNA is TGCGCCAGCAGCTTGCACTACGGCATCGACGAGCAGTACTTC. This codes for CASSLHYGIDEQYF.

The chain carries TRBV5-6 and TRBJ2-7; 7 nucleotides agree with TRBD2. This CDR3 is built from 14 residues. Germline assignment: CDR1 SGHDT and CDR2 YYEEEE. Losses at the gene ends were 4 bases for V and 3 bases for J; bases not matched to a gene: 7. CDR3 in amino acids: CASSGEGKLYEQYF. CDR3 DNA: TGTGCCAGCAGCGGGGAGGGAAAGCTCTACGAGCAGTACTTC. The full variable domain, completed using reference TRBV5-6 and TRBJ2-7, is DAGVTQSPTHLIKTRGQQVTLRCSPKSGHDTVSWYQQALGQGPQFIFQYYEEEERQRGNFPDRFSGHQFPNYSSELNVNALLLGDSALYLCASSGEGKLYEQYFGPGTRLTVT.

V gene TRBV19 combines with J gene TRBJ2-3; 12 nucleotides match TRBD2. This CDR3 has 16 amino acids. The V and J ends lost 4 bases and 5 bases, in that order; junction bases with no gene match: 7. Germline loops: CDR1 LNHDA, CDR2 SQIVND (reference sequence). The CDR3 DNA is TGTGCCAGTAGTAGGAGACTAGCGGGAGTTGGAGATACGCAGTATTTT. Its protein product is CASSRRLAGVGDTQYF.

The chain uses TRBV5-4 and TRBJ2-4, with 9 nucleotides matching TRBD2. This CDR3 has 14 amino acids. The junction had 6 bases not matched to a gene; V was cut back by 3 bases and J by 8 bases. CDR1 and CDR2 from the germline V gene are SGHNT and YYREEE (reference sequence). The CDR3 DNA follows: TGTGCCAGCAGCTCTGGCGGGAGGGGGGACATTCAGTACTTC. As protein: CASSSGGRGDIQYF.

The chain carries TRBV30 and TRBJ2-3, with 8 bases identical to TRBD2. This CDR3 spans 15 amino acids. Germline loops: CDR1 GTSNPN, CDR2 SVGIG (reference sequence). V lost 0 bases, J lost 0 bases, and 2 bases stayed unmatched. The CDR3 DNA follows: TGTGCCTGGAGTGTAGCGGGGGCTAGCACAGATACGCAGTATTTT. As protein: CAWSVAGASTDTQYF.

The J gene is TRBJ2-3, the V gene TRBV30, with D possibly TRBD2 on 6 matching bases. CDR1 GTSNPN and CDR2 SVGIG come from the germline V gene (reference sequence). V lost 8 bases, J lost 5 bases, and 17 bases lay in between. The CDR3 contains 13 residues. The CDR3 DNA is TGTGCCGGCGGCGGGGAAATGATAGATACGCAGTATTTT. Translation gives CAGGGEMIDTQYF.